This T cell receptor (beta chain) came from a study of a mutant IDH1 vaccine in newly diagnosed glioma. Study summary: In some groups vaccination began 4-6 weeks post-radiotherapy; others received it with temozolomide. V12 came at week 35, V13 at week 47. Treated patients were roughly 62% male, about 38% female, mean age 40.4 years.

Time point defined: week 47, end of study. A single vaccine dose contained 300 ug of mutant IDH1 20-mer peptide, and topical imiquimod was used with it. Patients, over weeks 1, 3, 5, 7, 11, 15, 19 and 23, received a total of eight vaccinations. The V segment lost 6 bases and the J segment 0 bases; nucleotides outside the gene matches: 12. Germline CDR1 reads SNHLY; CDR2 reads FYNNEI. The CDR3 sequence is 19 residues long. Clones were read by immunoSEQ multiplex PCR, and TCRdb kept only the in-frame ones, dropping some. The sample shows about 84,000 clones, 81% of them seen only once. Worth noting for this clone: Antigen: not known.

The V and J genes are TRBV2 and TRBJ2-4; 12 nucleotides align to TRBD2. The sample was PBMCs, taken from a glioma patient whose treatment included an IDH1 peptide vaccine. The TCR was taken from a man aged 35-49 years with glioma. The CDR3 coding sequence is TGTGCCAGCAGCATACTAGCGGGAGGATCGTCGGTAGCCAAAAACATTCAGTACTTC. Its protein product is CASSILAGGSSVAKNIQYF.